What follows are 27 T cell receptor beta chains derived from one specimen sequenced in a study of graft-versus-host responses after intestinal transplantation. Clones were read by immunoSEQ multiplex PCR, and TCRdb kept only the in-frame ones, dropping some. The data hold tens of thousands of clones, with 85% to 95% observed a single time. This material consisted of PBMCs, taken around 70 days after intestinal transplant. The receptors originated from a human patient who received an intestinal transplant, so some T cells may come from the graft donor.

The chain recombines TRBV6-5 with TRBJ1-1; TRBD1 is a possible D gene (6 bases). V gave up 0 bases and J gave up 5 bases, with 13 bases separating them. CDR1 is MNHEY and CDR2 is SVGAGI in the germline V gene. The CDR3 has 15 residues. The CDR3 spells CASSYSRGGETEAFF. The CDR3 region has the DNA TGTGCCAGCAGTTACTCGAGGGGGGGCGAGACTGAAGCTTTCTTT.

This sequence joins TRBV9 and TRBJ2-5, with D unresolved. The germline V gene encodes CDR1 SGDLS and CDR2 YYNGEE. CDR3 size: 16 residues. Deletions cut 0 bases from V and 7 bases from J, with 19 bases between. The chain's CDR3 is CASSVALKELWGTQYF. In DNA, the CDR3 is TGTGCCAGCAGCGTAGCTCTAAAAGAGCTCTGGGGGACCCAGTACTTC.

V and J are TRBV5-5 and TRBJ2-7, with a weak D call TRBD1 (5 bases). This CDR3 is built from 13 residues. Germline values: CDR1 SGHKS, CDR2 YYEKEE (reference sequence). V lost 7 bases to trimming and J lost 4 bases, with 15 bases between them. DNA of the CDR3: TGTGCCAGCTCCCAGGGTACGTCTTACGAGCAGTACTTC. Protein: CASSQGTSYEQYF. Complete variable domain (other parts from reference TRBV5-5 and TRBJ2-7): DAGVTQSPTHLIKTRGQQVTLRCSPISGHKSVSWYQQVLGQGPQFIFQYYEKEERGRGNFPDRFSARQFPNYSSELNVNALLLGDSALYLCASSQGTSYEQYFGPGTRLTVT.

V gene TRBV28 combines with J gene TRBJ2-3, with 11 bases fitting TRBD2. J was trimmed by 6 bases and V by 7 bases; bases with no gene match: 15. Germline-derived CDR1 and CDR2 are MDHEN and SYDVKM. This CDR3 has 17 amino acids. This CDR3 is CASTIAGGAVGLDTQYF. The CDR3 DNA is TGTGCCAGCACGATAGCGGGAGGGGCGGTTGGGTTGGATACGCAGTATTTT.

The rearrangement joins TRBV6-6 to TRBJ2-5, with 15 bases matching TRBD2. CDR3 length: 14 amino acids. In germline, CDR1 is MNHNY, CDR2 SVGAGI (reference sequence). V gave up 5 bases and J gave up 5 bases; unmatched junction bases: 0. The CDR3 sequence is CASSGLAGGETQYF. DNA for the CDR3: TGTGCCAGCAGTGGACTAGCGGGAGGGGAGACCCAGTACTTC.

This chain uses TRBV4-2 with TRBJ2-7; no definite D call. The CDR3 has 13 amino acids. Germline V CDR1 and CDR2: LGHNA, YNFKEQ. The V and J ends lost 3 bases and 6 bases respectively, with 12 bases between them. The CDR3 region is CASSQGSIGEQYF. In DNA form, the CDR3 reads TGTGCCAGCAGCCAGGGATCAATTGGCGAGCAGTACTTC.

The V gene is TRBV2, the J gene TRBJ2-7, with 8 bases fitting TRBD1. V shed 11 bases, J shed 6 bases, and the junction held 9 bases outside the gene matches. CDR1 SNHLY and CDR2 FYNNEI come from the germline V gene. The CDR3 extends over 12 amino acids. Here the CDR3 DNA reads TGTGCCGGCGAGGACAGGGAACGCGAGCAGTACTTC. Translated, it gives CAGEDREREQYF. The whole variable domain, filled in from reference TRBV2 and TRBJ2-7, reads EPEVTQTPSHQVTQMGQEVILRCVPISNHLYFYWYRQILGQKVEFLVSFYNNEISEKSEIFDDQFSVERPDGSNFTLKIRSTKLEDSAMYFCAGEDREREQYFGPGTRLTVT.

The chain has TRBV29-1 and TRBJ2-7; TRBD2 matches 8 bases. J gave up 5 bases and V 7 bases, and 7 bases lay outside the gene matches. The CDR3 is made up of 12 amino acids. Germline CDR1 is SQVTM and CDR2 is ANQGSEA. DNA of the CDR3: TGCAGCGCCGGGAGGGGGGCCCACGAGCAGTACTTC. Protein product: CSAGRGAHEQYF.

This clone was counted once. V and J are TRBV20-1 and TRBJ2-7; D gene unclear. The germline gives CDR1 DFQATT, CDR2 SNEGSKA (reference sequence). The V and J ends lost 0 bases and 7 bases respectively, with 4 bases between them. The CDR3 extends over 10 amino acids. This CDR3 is CSAREGEQYF. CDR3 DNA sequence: TGCAGTGCTAGAGAGGGGGAGCAGTACTTC.

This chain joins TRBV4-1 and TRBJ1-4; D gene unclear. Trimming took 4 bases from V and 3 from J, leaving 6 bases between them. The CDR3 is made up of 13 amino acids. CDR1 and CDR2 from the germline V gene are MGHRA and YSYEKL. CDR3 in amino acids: CASSRWANEKLFF. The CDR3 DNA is TGCGCCAGCAGCCGGTGGGCTAATGAAAAACTGTTTTTT.

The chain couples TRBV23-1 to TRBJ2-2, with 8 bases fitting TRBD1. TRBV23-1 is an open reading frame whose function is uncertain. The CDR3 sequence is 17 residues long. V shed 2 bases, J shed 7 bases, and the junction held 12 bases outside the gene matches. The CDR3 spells CASSQKERSRGHGELFF. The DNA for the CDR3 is TGCGCCAGCAGTCAAAAGGAAAGATCCAGGGGGCACGGGGAGCTGTTTTTT.

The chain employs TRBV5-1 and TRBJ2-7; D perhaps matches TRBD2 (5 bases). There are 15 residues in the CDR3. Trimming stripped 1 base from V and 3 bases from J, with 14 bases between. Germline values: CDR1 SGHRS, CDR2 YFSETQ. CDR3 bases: TGCGCCAGCAGCTTGTTTGAGAGGGTGGGCTACGAGCAGTACTTC. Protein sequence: CASSLFERVGYEQYF.

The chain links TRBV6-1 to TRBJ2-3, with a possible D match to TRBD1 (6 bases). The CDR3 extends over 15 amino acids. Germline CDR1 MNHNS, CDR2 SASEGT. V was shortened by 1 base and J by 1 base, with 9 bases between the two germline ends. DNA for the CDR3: TGTGCCAGCAGTGAAGGTGGGGGCGGCACAGATACGCAGTATTTT. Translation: CASSEGGGGTDTQYF.

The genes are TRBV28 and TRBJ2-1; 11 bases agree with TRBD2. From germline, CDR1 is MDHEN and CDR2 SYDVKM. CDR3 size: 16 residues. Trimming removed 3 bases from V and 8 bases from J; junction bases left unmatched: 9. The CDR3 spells CASSLETSGGPDEQFF. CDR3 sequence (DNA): TGTGCCAGCAGTTTGGAAACTAGCGGGGGTCCCGATGAGCAGTTCTTC.

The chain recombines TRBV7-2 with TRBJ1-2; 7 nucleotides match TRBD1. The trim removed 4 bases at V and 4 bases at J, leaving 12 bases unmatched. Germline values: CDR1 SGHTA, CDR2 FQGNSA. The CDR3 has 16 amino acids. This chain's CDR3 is CASSSGPGTEVYGYTF. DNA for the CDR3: TGTGCCAGCAGCTCCGGTCCCGGGACAGAAGTCTATGGCTACACCTTC.

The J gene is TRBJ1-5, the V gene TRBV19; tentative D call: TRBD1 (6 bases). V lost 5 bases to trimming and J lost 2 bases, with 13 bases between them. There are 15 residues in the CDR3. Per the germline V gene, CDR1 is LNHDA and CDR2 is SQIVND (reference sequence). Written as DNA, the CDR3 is TGTGCCAGTAGTCAGTGGGGGGCCCGCAATCAGCCCCAGCATTTT. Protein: CASSQWGARNQPQHF.

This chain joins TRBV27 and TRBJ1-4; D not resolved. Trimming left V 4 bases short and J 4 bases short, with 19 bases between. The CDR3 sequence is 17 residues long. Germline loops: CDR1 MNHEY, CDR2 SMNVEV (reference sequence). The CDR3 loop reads CASSWGLARPFNEKLFF. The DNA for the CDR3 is TGTGCCAGCAGTTGGGGATTGGCCAGACCTTTTAATGAAAAACTGTTTTTT.

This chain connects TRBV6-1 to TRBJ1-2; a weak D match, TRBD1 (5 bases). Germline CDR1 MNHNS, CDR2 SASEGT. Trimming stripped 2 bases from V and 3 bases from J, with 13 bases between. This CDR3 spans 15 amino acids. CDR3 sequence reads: CASSENWAGHYGYTF. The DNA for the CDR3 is TGTGCCAGCAGTGAAAATTGGGCAGGGCACTATGGCTACACCTTC.

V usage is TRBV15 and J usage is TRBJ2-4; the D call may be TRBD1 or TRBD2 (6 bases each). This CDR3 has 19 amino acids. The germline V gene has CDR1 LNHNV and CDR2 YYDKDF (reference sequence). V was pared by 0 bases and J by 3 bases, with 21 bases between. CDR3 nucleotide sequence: TGTGCCACCAGCAGAGAAGGTTTACGGGGGTCACAGGGCAAAAACATTCAGTACTTC. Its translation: CATSREGLRGSQGKNIQYF.

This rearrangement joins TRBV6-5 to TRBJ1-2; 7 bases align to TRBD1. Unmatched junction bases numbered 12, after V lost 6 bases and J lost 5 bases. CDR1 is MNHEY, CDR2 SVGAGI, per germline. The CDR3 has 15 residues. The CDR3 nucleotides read TGTGCCAGCAGCCTCCCCGGGACAGATCCTTATGGCTACACCTTC. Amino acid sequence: CASSLPGTDPYGYTF.

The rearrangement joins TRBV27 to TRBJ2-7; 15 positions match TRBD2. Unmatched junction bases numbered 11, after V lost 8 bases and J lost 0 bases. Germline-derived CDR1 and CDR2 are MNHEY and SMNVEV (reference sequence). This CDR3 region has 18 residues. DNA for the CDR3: TGTGCCAGCGGGCCGGGACTAGCGGGAGGACGGAGCTCCTACGAGCAGTACTTC. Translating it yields CASGPGLAGGRSSYEQYF.

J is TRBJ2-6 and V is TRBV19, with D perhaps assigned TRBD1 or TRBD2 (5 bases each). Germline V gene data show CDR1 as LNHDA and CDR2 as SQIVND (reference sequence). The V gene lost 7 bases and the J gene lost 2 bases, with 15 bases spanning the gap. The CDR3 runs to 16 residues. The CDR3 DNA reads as TGTGCCAGTAACCGGGACGGCGGACCTGGGGCCAACGTCCTGACTTTC. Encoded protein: CASNRDGGPGANVLTF.

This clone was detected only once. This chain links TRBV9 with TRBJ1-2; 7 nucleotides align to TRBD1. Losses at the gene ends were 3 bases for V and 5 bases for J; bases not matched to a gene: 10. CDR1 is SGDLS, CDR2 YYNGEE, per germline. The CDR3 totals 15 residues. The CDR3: CASSALDRRPYGYTF. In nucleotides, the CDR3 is TGTGCCAGCAGCGCCCTGGACAGGAGACCGTATGGCTACACCTTC.

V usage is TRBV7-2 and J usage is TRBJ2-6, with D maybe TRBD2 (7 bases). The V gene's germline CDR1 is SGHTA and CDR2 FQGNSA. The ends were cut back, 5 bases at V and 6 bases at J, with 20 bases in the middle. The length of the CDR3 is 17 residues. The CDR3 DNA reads TGTGCCAGCAGCCCGGGGGGCAAAAAAGTGAAGGCCAACGTCCTGACTTTC. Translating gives CASSPGGKKVKANVLTF.

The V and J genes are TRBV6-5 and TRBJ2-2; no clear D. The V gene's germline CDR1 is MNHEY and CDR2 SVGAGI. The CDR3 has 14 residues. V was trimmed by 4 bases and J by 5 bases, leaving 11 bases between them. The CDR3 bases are TGTGCCAGCAGTTCAATTATTCTTACCGGGGAGCTGTTTTTT. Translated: CASSSIILTGELFF.

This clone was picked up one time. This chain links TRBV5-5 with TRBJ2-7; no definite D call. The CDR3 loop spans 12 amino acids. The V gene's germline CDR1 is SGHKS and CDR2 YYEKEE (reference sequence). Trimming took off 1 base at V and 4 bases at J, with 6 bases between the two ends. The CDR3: CASSLWGYEQYF. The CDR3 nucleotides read TGTGCCAGCAGCTTGTGGGGATACGAGCAGTACTTC.

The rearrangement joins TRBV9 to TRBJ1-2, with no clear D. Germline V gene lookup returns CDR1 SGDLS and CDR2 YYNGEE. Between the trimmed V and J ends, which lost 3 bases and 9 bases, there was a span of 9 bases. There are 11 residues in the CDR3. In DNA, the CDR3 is TGTGCCAGCAGCGACCGGGTTCGCTACACCTTC. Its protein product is CASSDRVRYTF.